This T cell receptor beta chain was captured in a study of cytomegalovirus exposure and HLA in healthy donors. Study results and caveats: With high specificity and sensitivity, the classifier reportedly diagnosed cytomegalovirus status. Researchers reported that a few CMV-associated chains were confirmed in vitro as CMV antigen-specific. TCR sequences were mostly rare, though some public TCRs occurred in many donors. What a later analysis reportedly showed was that an Asian-associated ancestry cluster had fewer N-insertions than the approximately 700-donor mean.

Comments on this clone: Its antigen is undetermined.

Researchers ran the PCR with 60 Vbeta and 13 Jbeta primers. Repertoires were generated with immunoSEQ multiplex PCR, while TCRdb's copy carries only in-frame clones and drops some. The table shows 150,000 to 200,000 clones, with about 65% occurring only once. CDR1 and CDR2 from the germline V gene are LGHNA and YNFKEQ. There are 16 residues in the CDR3. Trimming took 4 bases from V and 0 from J, leaving 13 bases between them. The sequence came from a young woman in good health and CMV-seropositive. V and J are TRBV4-2 and TRBJ2-1, with D possibly TRBD2 on 7 matching bases. The sample was PBMCs. Here the CDR3 DNA reads TGTGCCAGCAGCCTTCGGGGGGCTACCTCCTACAATGAGCAGTTCTTC. Translating it yields CASSLRGATSYNEQFF.